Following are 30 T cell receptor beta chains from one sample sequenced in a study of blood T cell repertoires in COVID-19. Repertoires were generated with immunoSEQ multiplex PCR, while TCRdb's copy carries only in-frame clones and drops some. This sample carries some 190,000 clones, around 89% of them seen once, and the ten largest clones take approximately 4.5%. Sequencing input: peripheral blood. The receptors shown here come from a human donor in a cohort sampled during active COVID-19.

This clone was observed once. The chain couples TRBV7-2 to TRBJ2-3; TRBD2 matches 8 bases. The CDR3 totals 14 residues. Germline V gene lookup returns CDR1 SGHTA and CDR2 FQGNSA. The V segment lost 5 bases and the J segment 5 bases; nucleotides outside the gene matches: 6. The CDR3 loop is CASSTGGAGDTQYF. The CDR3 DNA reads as TGTGCCAGCAGCACCGGGGGGGCAGGAGATACGCAGTATTTT.

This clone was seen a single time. The DNA for the CDR3 is TGTGCCACCAGCATCGGGAGAGCCTACGAGCAGTACTTC. This codes for CATSIGRAYEQYF. V usage is TRBV15 and J usage is TRBJ2-7; perhaps TRBD2 as D (6 bases). In germline, CDR1 is LNHNV, CDR2 YYDKDF (reference sequence). The CDR3 is 13 amino acids. Trimming shortened V by 4 bases and J by 2 bases, and 9 bases separated the two germline ends.

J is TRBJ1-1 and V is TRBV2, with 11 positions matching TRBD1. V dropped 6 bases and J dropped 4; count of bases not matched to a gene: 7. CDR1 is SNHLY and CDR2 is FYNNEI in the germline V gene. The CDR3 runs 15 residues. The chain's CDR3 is CASRYRTGGFTEAFF. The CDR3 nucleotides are TGTGCCAGCAGATACCGGACAGGGGGCTTCACTGAAGCTTTCTTT. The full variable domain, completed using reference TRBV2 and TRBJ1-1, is EPEVTQTPSHQVTQMGQEVILRCVPISNHLYFYWYRQILGQKVEFLVSFYNNEISEKSEIFDDQFSVERPDGSNFTLKIRSTKLEDSAMYFCASRYRTGGFTEAFFGQGTRLTVV.

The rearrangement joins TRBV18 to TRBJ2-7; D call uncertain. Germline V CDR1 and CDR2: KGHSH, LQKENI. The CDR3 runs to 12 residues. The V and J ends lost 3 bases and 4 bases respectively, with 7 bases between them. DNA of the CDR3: TGTGCCAGCTCACCGACGGAGTACGAGCAGTACTTC. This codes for CASSPTEYEQYF. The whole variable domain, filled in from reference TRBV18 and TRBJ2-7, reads NAGVMQNPRHLVRRRGQEARLRCSPMKGHSHVYWYRQLPEEGLKFMVYLQKENIIDESGMPKERFSAEFPKEGPSILRIQQVVRGDSAAYFCASSPTEYEQYFGPGTRLTVT.

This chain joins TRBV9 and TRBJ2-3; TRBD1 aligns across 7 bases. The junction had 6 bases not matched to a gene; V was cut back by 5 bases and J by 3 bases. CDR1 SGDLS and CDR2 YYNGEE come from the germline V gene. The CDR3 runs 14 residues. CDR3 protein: CASSDREWTDTQYF. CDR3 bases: TGTGCCAGCAGTGACAGGGAATGGACAGATACGCAGTATTTT.

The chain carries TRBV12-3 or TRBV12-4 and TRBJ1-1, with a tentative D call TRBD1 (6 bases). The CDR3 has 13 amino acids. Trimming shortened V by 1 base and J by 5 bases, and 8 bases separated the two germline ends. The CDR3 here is CASSLGGLTEAFF. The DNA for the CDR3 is TGTGCCAGCAGTTTAGGGGGGCTTACTGAAGCTTTCTTT.

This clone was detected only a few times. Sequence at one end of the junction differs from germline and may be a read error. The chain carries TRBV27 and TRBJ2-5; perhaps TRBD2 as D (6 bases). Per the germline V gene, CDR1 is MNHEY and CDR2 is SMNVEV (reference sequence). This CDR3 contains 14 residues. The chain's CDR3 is CASSISAGLGTQYF. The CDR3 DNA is TGTGCCAGCAGTATATCAGCGGGTTTGGGAACCCAGTACTTC.

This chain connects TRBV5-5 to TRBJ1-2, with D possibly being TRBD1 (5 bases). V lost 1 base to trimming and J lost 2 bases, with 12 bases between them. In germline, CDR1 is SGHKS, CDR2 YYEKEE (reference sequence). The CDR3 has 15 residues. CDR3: CASSLNRGFNYGYTF. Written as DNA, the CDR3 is TGTGCCAGCAGCTTGAATCGGGGGTTCAACTATGGCTACACCTTC.

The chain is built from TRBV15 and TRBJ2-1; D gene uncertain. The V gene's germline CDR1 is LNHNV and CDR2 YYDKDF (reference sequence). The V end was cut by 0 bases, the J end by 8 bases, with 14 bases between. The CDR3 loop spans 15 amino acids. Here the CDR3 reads CATSRDSGGRDEQFF. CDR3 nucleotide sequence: TGTGCCACCAGCAGAGATTCGGGTGGTCGGGATGAGCAGTTCTTC.

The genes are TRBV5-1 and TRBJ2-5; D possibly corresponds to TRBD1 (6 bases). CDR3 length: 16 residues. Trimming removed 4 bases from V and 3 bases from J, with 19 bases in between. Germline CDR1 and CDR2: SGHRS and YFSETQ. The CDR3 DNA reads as TGCGCCAGCAGCCCAGGAGACAGGACCGGTGAAGAGACCCAGTACTTC. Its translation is CASSPGDRTGEETQYF.

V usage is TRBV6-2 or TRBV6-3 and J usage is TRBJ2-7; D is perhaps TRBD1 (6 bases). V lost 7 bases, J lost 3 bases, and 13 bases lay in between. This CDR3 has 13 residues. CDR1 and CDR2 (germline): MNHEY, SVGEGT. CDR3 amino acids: CASTPRGGYEQYF. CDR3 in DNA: TGTGCCAGCACCCCCAGGGGCGGCTACGAGCAGTACTTC.

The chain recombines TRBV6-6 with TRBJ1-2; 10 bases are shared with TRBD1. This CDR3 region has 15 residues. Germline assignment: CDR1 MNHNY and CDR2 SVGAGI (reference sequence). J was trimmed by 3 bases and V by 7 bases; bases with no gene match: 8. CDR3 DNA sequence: TGTGCCAGCAAGCCACCCGGACAGGGGGACTATGGCTACACCTTC. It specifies CASKPPGQGDYGYTF.

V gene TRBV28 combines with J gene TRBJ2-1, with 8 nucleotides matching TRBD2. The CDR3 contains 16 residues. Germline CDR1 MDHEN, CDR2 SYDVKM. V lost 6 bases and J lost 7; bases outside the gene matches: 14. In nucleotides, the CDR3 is TGTGCCAGCAGCCCCGGGGAAGCGGGAGAGGGAAATGAGCAGTTCTTC. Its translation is CASSPGEAGEGNEQFF.

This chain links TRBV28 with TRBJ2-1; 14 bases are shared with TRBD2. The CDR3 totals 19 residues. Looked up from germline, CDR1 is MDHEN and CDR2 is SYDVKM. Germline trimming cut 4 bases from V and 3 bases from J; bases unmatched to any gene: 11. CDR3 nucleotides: TGTGCCAGCAGTTCATTGGGACTAGCGGGAGACGTGGTCTACAATGAGCAGTTCTTC. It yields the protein CASSSLGLAGDVVYNEQFF.

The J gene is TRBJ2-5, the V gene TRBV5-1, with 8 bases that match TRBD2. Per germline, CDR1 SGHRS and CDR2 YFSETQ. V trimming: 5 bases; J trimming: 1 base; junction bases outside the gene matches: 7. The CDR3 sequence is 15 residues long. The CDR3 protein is CASRSGGPAQETQYF. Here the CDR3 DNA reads TGCGCCAGCAGAAGCGGGGGCCCGGCCCAAGAGACCCAGTACTTC.

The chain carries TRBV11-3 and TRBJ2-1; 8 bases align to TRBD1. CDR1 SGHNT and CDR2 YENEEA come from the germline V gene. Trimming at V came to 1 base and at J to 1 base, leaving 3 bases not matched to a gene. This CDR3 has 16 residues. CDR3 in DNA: TGTGCCAGCAGCTTAGGTGGGACAGGATCCTACAATGAGCAGTTCTTC. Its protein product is CASSLGGTGSYNEQFF. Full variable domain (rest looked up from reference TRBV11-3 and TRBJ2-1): EAGVVQSPRYKIIEKKQPVAFWCNPISGHNTLYWYLQNLGQGPELLIRYENEEAVDDSQLPKDRFSAERLKGVDSTLKIQPAELGDSAVYLCASSLGGTGSYNEQFFGPGTRLTVL.

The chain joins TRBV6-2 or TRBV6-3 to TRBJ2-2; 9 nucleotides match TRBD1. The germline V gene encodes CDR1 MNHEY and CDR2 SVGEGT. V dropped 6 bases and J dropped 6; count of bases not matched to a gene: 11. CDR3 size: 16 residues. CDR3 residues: CASSPRDRAPAGELFF. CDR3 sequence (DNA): TGTGCCAGCAGCCCCCGGGACAGGGCCCCGGCCGGGGAGCTGTTTTTT.

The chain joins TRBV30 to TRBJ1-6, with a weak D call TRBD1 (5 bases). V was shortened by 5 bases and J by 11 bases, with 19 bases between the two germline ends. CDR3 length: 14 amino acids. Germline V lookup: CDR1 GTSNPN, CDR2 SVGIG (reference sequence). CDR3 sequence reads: CAWGTAVQSTPLHF. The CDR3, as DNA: TGTGCCTGGGGGACGGCTGTACAGAGTACACCCCTCCACTTT. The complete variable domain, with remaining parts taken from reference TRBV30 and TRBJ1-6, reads SQTIHQWPATLVQPVGSPLSLECTVEGTSNPNLYWYRQAAGRGLQLLFYSVGIGQISSEVPQNLSASRPQDRQFILSSKKLLLSDSGFYLCAWGTAVQSTPLHFGNGTRLTVT.

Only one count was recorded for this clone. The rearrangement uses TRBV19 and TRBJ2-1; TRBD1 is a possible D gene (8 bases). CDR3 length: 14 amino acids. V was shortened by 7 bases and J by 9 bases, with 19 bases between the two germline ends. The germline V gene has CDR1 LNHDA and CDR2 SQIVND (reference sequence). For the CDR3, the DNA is TGTGCCAGTAAAACAGGGGGGGTGACCGGTGAGCAGTTCTTC. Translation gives CASKTGGVTGEQFF.

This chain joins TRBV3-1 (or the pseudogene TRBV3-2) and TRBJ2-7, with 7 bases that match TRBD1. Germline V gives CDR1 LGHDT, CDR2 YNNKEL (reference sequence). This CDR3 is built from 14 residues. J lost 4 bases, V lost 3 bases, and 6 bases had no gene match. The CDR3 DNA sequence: TGTGCCAGCAGCCATGGGACAGCCCAATACGAGCAGTACTTC. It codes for CASSHGTAQYEQYF.

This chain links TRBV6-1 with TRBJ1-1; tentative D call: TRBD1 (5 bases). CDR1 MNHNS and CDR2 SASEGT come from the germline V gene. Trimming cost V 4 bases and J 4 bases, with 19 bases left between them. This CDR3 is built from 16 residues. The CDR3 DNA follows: TGTGCCAGCAGTGCAGACAGATCTTTCTCCGGCACTGAAGCTTTCTTT. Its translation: CASSADRSFSGTEAFF.

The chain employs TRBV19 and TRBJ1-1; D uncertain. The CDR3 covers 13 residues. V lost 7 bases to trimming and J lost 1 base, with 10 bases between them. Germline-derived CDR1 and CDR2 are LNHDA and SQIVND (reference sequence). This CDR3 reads CASTNRGNTEAFF. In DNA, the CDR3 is TGTGCCAGTACCAACCGGGGGAACACTGAAGCTTTCTTT.

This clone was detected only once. The CDR3 is CASSPSRGTDNEQFF. As DNA, the CDR3 is TGCGCCAGCAGTCCCTCGCGAGGCACCGACAATGAGCAGTTCTTC. V usage is TRBV5-1 and J usage is TRBJ2-1; no clear D gene. In germline, CDR1 is SGHRS, CDR2 YFSETQ. The CDR3 contains 15 residues. V lost 5 bases and J 5 bases, leaving 17 bases between the germline ends.

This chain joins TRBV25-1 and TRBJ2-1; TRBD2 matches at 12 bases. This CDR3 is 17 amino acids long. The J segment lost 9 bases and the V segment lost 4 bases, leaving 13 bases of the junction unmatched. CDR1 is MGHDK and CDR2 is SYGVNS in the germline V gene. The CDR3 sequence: CASSGPIGTSGWSEQFF. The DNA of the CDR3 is TGTGCCAGCAGTGGCCCAATAGGGACTAGCGGGTGGAGTGAGCAGTTCTTC.

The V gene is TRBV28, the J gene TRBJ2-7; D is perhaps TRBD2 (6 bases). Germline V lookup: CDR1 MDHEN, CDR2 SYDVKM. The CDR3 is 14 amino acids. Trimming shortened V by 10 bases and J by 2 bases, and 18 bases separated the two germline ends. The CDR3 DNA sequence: TGTGCCACGGGCCAGGGCGGGGAAACCTACGAGCAGTACTTC. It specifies CATGQGGETYEQYF.

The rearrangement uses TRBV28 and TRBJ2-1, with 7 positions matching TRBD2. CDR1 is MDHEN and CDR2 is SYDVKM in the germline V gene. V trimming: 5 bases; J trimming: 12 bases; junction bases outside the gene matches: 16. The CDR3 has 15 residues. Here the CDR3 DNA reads TGTGCCAGCAGTCTCCCCGGGCGCCCTAGCGGTACGCAGTTCTTC. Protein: CASSLPGRPSGTQFF.

Here the CDR3 reads CAWRRTGDVYEQYF. CDR3 DNA: TGTGCCTGGAGGCGGACAGGGGATGTATACGAGCAGTACTTC. The J gene is TRBJ2-7, the V gene TRBV30, with 9 bases identical to TRBD1. CDR3 length: 14 amino acids. Germline CDR1 is GTSNPN and CDR2 is SVGIG (reference sequence). The V and J ends lost 3 bases and 4 bases, in that order; junction bases with no gene match: 7.

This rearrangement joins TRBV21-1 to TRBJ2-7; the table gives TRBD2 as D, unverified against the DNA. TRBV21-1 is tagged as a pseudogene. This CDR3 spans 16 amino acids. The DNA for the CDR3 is TGTGCCAGCAGCAAAGGGTTACTGTCTTCTTCCTACGAGCAGTACTTC. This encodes CASSKGLLSSSYEQYF.

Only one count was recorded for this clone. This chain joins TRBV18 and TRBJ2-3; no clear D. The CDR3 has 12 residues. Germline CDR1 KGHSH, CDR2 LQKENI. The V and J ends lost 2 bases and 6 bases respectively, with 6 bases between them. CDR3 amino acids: CASSPMEDTQYF. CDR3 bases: TGTGCCAGCTCACCAATGGAGGATACGCAGTATTTT.

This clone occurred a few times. As DNA, the CDR3 is TGTGCCAGCAGCGTATCCGGGACTAGCACAGATACGCAGTATTTT. Its protein is CASSVSGTSTDTQYF. The chain couples TRBV9 to TRBJ2-3; D possibly corresponds to TRBD2 (6 bases). The CDR3 contains 15 residues. CDR1 is SGDLS, CDR2 YYNGEE, per germline. Trimming pared 1 base from V and 0 bases from J, leaving 9 bases between.